This T cell receptor (beta chain) comes out of a study of Ad26.COV2.S vaccination and SARS-CoV-2 variants. Turning to the study itself: Intramuscular Ad26.COV2.S at 5x10^10 or 1x10^11 viral particles.

This CDR3 spans 13 amino acids. V lost 5 bases and J 5 bases, leaving 12 bases between the germline ends. Per the germline V gene, CDR1 is SGHTA and CDR2 is FQGTGA. The treatment: about 20 received Ad26.COV2.S at low or high dose, single or two shots; about 5 received placebo; per-sample allocation not given. Day 63 following the first vaccine or placebo injection was when the samples were taken. The table came from immunoSEQ multiplex PCR; TCRdb's copy has only in-frame clones and leaves some out. The sample holds roughly 700,000 clones; around 89% are singletons and the top ten take approximately 1.5%.

This chain joins TRBV7-3 and TRBJ2-5; tentatively, D is TRBD1 (6 bases). The TCR comes from a person aged 18-60 years who received the Ad26.COV2.S COVID-19 vaccine or a placebo. The material sequenced was peripheral blood, taken in a trial of Ad26.COV2.S vaccine versus placebo. The CDR3 protein is CASSRSGEETQYF. CDR3 DNA sequence: TGTGCCAGCAGCCGGTCAGGGGAGGAGACCCAGTACTTC.